The TCR beta chain under discussion was sequenced for a study of cytomegalovirus exposure and HLA in healthy donors. Study-level findings and limits: Cytomegalovirus-associated status was assigned to about 160 TCR beta chains. It was reported that TCR beta sequences correctly inferred the HLA-A and HLA-B alleles for most subjects. Several V segments, TRBV6-2 and TRBV6-3 among them, could not be told apart and were dropped.

This clone appeared once. Its antigen is unknown. The PCR used 60 Vbeta and 13 Jbeta primers. Sequencing used immunoSEQ multiplex PCR; TCRdb keeps in-frame clones, though not all of them. The sample includes 90,000 to 120,000 clones, around 73% of them seen just once. Losses at the gene ends were 1 base for V and 6 bases for J; bases not matched to a gene: 4. The CDR3 runs 15 residues. Germline CDR1 reads MGHRA; CDR2 reads YSYEKL. The clonotype comes from a man aged 25-40 years in good health and CMV-seronegative. Specimen: PBMCs. The genes are TRBV4-1 and TRBJ1-5; 9 bases are a match to TRBD1. The DNA of the CDR3 is TGCGCCAGCAGCCAAGCGGGACAGGGCTCTCAGCCCCAGCATTTT. Translation gives CASSQAGQGSQPQHF.